These 22 T cell receptor beta chains share one sample of origin, sequenced in a study of shared clonotypes between healthy human individuals. Naive CD8 populations comprised CD45RO-negative cells positively selected for CCR7, excluding terminally differentiated effector memory CD45RA+ cells. Profiling relied on immunoSEQ multiplex PCR, and the TCRdb table lists in-frame clones only, not all of them. Here the sample spans 650,000 to 800,000 clones, roughly 94% being singletons. Sequencing used naive CD8+ T cells sorted from blood. Receptor source: a man younger than 45 in good health.

The rearrangement joins TRBV6-6 to TRBJ1-1, with D unclear. CDR1 and CDR2 (germline): MNHNY, SVGAGI (reference sequence). Trimming left V 6 bases short and J 7 bases short, with 15 bases between. This CDR3 contains 13 residues. CDR3 in amino acids: CASSPGPVFEAFF. CDR3 DNA sequence: TGTGCCAGCAGCCCAGGCCCCGTCTTTGAAGCTTTCTTT.

This sequence joins TRBV6-1 and TRBJ2-4; TRBD1 matches at 8 bases. This CDR3 has 17 residues. J lost 3 bases, V lost 2 bases, and 9 bases had no gene match. Germline-derived CDR1 and CDR2 are MNHNS and SASEGT. The CDR3 sequence is CASSEWAGGLGKNIQYF. CDR3 sequence (DNA): TGTGCCAGCAGTGAATGGGCAGGGGGCCTAGGCAAAAACATTCAGTACTTC.

The chain is built from TRBV7-9 and TRBJ2-1; 13 nucleotides agree with TRBD2. Germline CDR1 reads SEHNR; CDR2 reads FQNEAQ (reference sequence). Trimming took 3 bases from V and 2 from J; bases not matched to a gene: 4. This CDR3 has 17 residues. The CDR3 reads CASSFGTSGKAYNEQFF. The CDR3 DNA reads as TGTGCCAGCAGCTTCGGGACTAGCGGGAAAGCCTACAATGAGCAGTTCTTC.

This chain connects TRBV15 to TRBJ2-1; no clear D. V lost 5 bases and J lost 0, with 14 bases in between. Germline values: CDR1 LNHNV, CDR2 YYDKDF (reference sequence). The CDR3 length is 16 residues. CDR3: CATSPRVLLSYNEQFF. CDR3 sequence (DNA): TGTGCCACCAGCCCAAGGGTTCTCCTCTCCTACAATGAGCAGTTCTTC. Combining the CDR3 with reference TRBV15 and TRBJ2-1 gives the whole variable domain DAMVIQNPRYQVTQFGKPVTLSCSQTLNHNVMYWYQQKSSQAPKLLFHYYDKDFNNEADTPDNFQSRRPNTSFCFLDIRSPGLGDTAMYLCATSPRVLLSYNEQFFGPGTRLTVL.

This sequence joins TRBV7-6 and TRBJ1-1; TRBD1 aligns across 7 bases. With 4 bases clipped from V and 0 bases from J, the junction kept 5 bases outside the gene matches. This CDR3 comprises 15 residues. Per germline, CDR1 SGHVS and CDR2 FNYEAQ. The CDR3 protein is CASSSRQGMNTEAFF. The CDR3, as DNA: TGTGCCAGCAGCTCCAGACAGGGAATGAACACTGAAGCTTTCTTT.

This clone was observed a few times. The rearrangement uses TRBV19 and TRBJ2-1, with 10 nucleotides matching TRBD1. The CDR3 totals 16 residues. Germline V gene data show CDR1 as LNHDA and CDR2 as SQIVND (reference sequence). The V segment lost 4 bases and the J segment 1 base; nucleotides outside the gene matches: 4. Here the CDR3 reads CASSTGQGSSYNEQFF. The CDR3 nucleotides read TGTGCCAGTAGTACGGGACAGGGGTCTTCCTACAATGAGCAGTTCTTC.

The gene calls are TRBV5-8 and TRBJ2-7, with 13 bases aligning to TRBD2. With V trimmed by 4 bases and J by 1 base, 8 bases remained unmatched. The CDR3 length is 17 residues. Germline CDR1 SGHTS, CDR2 YDEGEE. CDR3 sequence (DNA): TGTGCCAGCAGCGCCCGGACTAGCGGGAGTTATTCCTACGAGCAGTACTTC. Encoded protein: CASSARTSGSYSYEQYF.

This clone was seen just once. The V call is TRBV28, the J call TRBJ2-7; D remains unclear. V was trimmed by 7 bases and J by 3 bases, leaving 16 bases between them. Germline CDR1 is MDHEN and CDR2 is SYDVKM. This CDR3 has 14 residues. CDR3 nucleotides: TGTGCCAGCAAAGGGCAGAGTGAGAACTACGAGCAGTACTTC. Amino acids: CASKGQSENYEQYF.

The chain is built from TRBV5-4 and TRBJ2-3, with D uncertain. This CDR3 has 11 amino acids. Looked up from germline, CDR1 is SGHNT and CDR2 is YYREEE (reference sequence). Trimming left V 4 bases short and J 2 bases short, with 2 bases between. CDR3 sequence reads: CASSDTDTQYF. CDR3 nucleotide sequence: TGTGCCAGCAGCGACACAGATACGCAGTATTTT.

The rearrangement uses TRBV28 and TRBJ2-2; 8 bases fit TRBD1. Germline V lookup: CDR1 MDHEN, CDR2 SYDVKM. After removal of 5 bases from V and 6 bases from J, the junction contained 8 bases not matched to a gene. This CDR3 has 15 residues. The CDR3 nucleotides read TGTGCCAGCAGTCGCTGGACAGGGTCACCCGGGGAGCTGTTTTTT. Its translation is CASSRWTGSPGELFF. Full variable domain (outside the CDR3, taken from reference TRBV28 and TRBJ2-2): DVKVTQSSRYLVKRTGEKVFLECVQDMDHENMFWYRQDPGLGLRLIYFSYDVKMKEKGDIPEGYSVSREKKERFSLILESASTNQTSMYLCASSRWTGSPGELFFGEGSRLTVL.

The V call is TRBV25-1, the J call TRBJ2-7, with TRBD2 matching over 10 bases. The CDR3 contains 15 residues. The germline gives CDR1 MGHDK, CDR2 SYGVNS. V dropped 6 bases and J dropped 2; count of bases not matched to a gene: 7. CDR3 loop: CASSRGLASTYEQYF. CDR3 coding DNA: TGTGCCAGCAGCCGGGGACTAGCGTCAACCTACGAGCAGTACTTC.

CDR3 loop: CASSPGTSGRTNYNEQFF. CDR3 coding DNA: TGTGCCAGCAGCCCTGGGACTAGCGGGAGGACTAACTACAATGAGCAGTTCTTC. The gene calls are TRBV7-9 and TRBJ2-1; TRBD2 aligns across 15 bases. CDR1 and CDR2 (germline): SEHNR, FQNEAQ (reference sequence). CDR3 length: 18 amino acids. The J segment lost 3 bases and the V segment lost 5 bases, leaving 8 bases of the junction unmatched.

The chain employs TRBV29-1 and TRBJ1-2; tentatively, D is TRBD1 (6 bases). Germline V gene data show CDR1 as SQVTM and CDR2 as ANQGSEA. The CDR3 is made up of 14 amino acids. Trimming took off 7 bases at V and 0 bases at J, with 15 bases between the two ends. The CDR3 DNA follows: TGCAGCGCACCCTCAGGGGTCGCTAACTATGGCTACACCTTC. Translated, it gives CSAPSGVANYGYTF.

This rearrangement joins TRBV25-1 to TRBJ1-5, with 9 bases fitting TRBD1. V lost 5 bases to trimming and J lost 6 bases; unmatched junction nucleotides: 8. The CDR3 is made up of 15 amino acids. Germline CDR1 is MGHDK and CDR2 is SYGVNS. The CDR3 region has the DNA TGTGCCAGCAGTTCCGGGACAGGGCCCCCTCAGCCCCAGCATTTT. Amino acid sequence: CASSSGTGPPQPQHF.

The V call is TRBV4-2, the J call TRBJ2-7; 11 nucleotides align to TRBD1. V lost 5 bases and J lost 4; bases outside the gene matches: 7. Germline V CDR1 and CDR2: LGHNA, YNFKEQ. The CDR3 is 15 residues long. This CDR3 reads CASSTGTGGSYEQYF. For the CDR3, the DNA is TGTGCCAGCAGCACCGGGACAGGGGGATCATACGAGCAGTACTTC.

This rearrangement joins TRBV5-8 to TRBJ2-2; weak D call: TRBD1 (6 bases). The CDR3 has 14 residues. The V end was cut by 4 bases, the J end by 4 bases, with 11 bases between. Germline CDR1 and CDR2: SGHTS and YDEGEE. The CDR3 DNA reads TGTGCCAGCAGCCACAGGGCCCTCACCGGGGAGCTGTTTTTT. Its protein is CASSHRALTGELFF.

V is TRBV7-9 and J is TRBJ2-7, with 14 bases that match TRBD2. The CDR3 extends over 15 amino acids. Germline lookup yields CDR1 SEHNR and CDR2 FQNEAQ (reference sequence). The V and J ends lost 5 bases and 5 bases, in that order; junction bases with no gene match: 5. The CDR3 is CASSPTSGRAHEQYF. The CDR3 DNA follows: TGTGCCAGCAGCCCGACTAGCGGGAGGGCCCACGAGCAGTACTTC.

The rearrangement links TRBV7-5 to TRBJ2-7; the D call of TRBD1 is as the table states it, not checked on the DNA. TRBV7-5 is labeled a pseudogene. The CDR3 has 14 amino acids. CDR3: CASSLVGNPYEQYF. The DNA of the CDR3 is TGTGCCAGCAGCTTAGTGGGCAATCCCTACGAGCAGTACTTC.

As regards this clone: At the DNA level, this CDR3 is encoded by other sequences in the same sample as well. The rearrangement links TRBV6-5 to TRBJ2-7, with 12 bases identical to TRBD2. J gave up 3 bases and V 4 bases, and 1 base lay outside the gene matches. This CDR3 is 14 amino acids long. Per germline, CDR1 MNHEY and CDR2 SVGAGI. The CDR3 is CASSSTSGSYEQYF. CDR3 DNA sequence: TGTGCCAGCAGTTCGACTAGCGGGAGCTACGAGCAGTACTTC.

The chain is built from TRBV10-3 and TRBJ2-2; D possibly matches TRBD1 or TRBD2 (6 bases each). Trimming removed 9 bases at V and 4 bases at J, with 18 bases between. The germline gives CDR1 ENHRY, CDR2 SYGVKD. The CDR3 extends over 15 amino acids. CDR3 sequence: CAMADIGGGTGELFF. DNA for the CDR3: TGTGCCATGGCAGACATCGGAGGGGGCACCGGGGAGCTGTTTTTT.

The chain is built from TRBV13 and TRBJ1-1, with D possibly matching TRBD1 (5 bases). Germline V gives CDR1 PRHDT, CDR2 FYEKMQ (reference sequence). This CDR3 spans 18 amino acids. The ends were cut back, 6 bases at V and 1 base at J, with 24 bases in the middle. For the CDR3, the DNA is TGTGCCAGCAGTCAAGAAGCATTAGGGGAATTTTCGAACACTGAAGCTTTCTTT. Amino acid sequence: CASSQEALGEFSNTEAFF.

This clone has just one count. V gene TRBV27 combines with J gene TRBJ2-5; possible D gene TRBD1, 6 bases. Trimming stripped 6 bases from V and 4 bases from J, with 12 bases between. Germline CDR1 reads MNHEY; CDR2 reads SMNVEV (reference sequence). This CDR3 has 13 amino acids. CDR3 region: CASSPRGGETQYF. CDR3 sequence (DNA): TGTGCCAGCAGCCCCAGGGGCGGAGAGACCCAGTACTTC.